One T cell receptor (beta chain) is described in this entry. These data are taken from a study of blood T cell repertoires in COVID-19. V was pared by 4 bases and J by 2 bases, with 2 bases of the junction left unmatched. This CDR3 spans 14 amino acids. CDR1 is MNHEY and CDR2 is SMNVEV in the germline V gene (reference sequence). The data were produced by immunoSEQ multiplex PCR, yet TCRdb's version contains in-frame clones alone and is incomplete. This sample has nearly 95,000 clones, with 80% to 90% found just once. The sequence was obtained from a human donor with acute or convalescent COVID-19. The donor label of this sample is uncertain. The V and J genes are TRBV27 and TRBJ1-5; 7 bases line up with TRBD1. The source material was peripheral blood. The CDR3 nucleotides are TGTGCCAGCAGTTCTACAGGGGGCAATCAGCCCCAGCATTTT. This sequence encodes CASSSTGGNQPQHF.